This TCR beta chain emerged from a study of breast tumors, draining lymph nodes, adjacent tissues listed by TCRdb under 2016. Describing the broader study: In breast cancer patients, the study compared the TCR beta repertoires of tumor, adjacent nontumor tissue and axillary lymph nodes. The study was designed to assess the relationships and possible T-cell exchange between tumor, surrounding tissue and draining lymph node repertoires in human breast cancer.

Adjacent samples consisted of nontumor breast tissue surrounding the tumor. Sequencing relied on an Illumina HiSeq 2000. TCR beta chain libraries were generated by multiplex PCR amplification. The amplified TCR beta chain products were analyzed by high-throughput sequencing. TCRdb handled the public reads itself, with Q25 trimming in fastp and clone calling in MiXCR, and kept productive beta chains. Every distinct CDR3 protein forms one entry, paired with its most common genes and DNA. The sample table contains roughly 14,000 distinct CDR3 sequences; only one count was recorded for approximately 50% of them. The ten top clones hold under 35% of the sample. Details on this clonotype: Its target antigen remains unknown. Nothing much larger sits one base from this clone, and base qualities are not available.

Results and caveats for the whole study, not just this receptor: Tumors showed preferential V and J gene usage, and their T-cell repertoire diversity fell below that of lymph nodes yet above that of nontumor tissue. Tumor and nontumor tissue repertoires were significantly more similar in luminal-like than in basal-like breast cancer. The study presented the conclusion that tumor T cells originate in lymph nodes as consistent with a hypothesis, not as something directly demonstrated. A scenario in which most tumor T cells derive from the lymph node and then expand within tumor tissue was judged to be consistent with the data.

Trimmed from V: 3 bases; trimmed from J: 0 bases; junction bases lacking a gene match: 4. In the germline V gene, CDR1 corresponds to SGDLS and CDR2 to YYNGEE. From cysteine to phenylalanine, the CDR3 is 15 amino acids long. Of all the DNA, just the CDR3 is kept, 45 bases in frame from base 1. The sequence derives from a female donor with breast cancer. Some clones in this sample may be carry-over from other donors' samples. The sequenced sample was tumor-adjacent breast tissue. The chain was built from TRBV9 and TRBJ1-2, with TRBD1 identical over 8 junction bases. For the CDR3, the sequence is CASSEPGQANYGYTF. The DNA reads as follows: TGTGCCAGCAGCGAGCCGGGACAGGCTAACTATGGCTACACCTTC.